The 4 T cell receptor beta chains reported below all come from one sample, sequenced in a study of T cell repertoires in cytomegalovirus infection. In TCRdb, the reads were re-called with MiXCR into one record per CDR3 protein. The sample lists 90,000 to 110,000 distinct CDR3 sequences, around 28% seen once, with roughly three quarters in the top ten. Antigen specificity for these receptors is unknown. The input for sequencing was CD8+ T cells from cultured PBMCs, taken from culture after CMV antigen stimulation. The receptors stem from a human donor in good health (CMV status not recorded). Some clones in this sample may be carry-over from other donors' samples.

The sample holds many counts of this clonotype. The V gene is TRBV7-6, the J gene TRBJ2-5; TRBD1 or TRBD2 may be the D gene (6 bases each). CDR3 size: 17 residues. Trimming shortened V by 5 bases and J by 5 bases, and 24 bases separated the two germline ends. Germline V gene sequence: CDR1 SGHVS, CDR2 FNYEAQ. DNA of the CDR3: TGTGCCAGCAGCCACCCTTGGGAGGTGGGGGGCGTGGAGACCCAGTACTTC. This encodes CASSHPWEVGGVETQYF.

This clonotype occurred many times. CDR3 loop: CASSGSGGGVTDTQYF. CDR3 sequence (DNA): TGTGCCAGCAGCGGAAGCGGGGGGGGTGTCACAGATACGCAGTATTTT. The rearrangement uses TRBV7-6 and TRBJ2-3, with 10 positions matching TRBD2. CDR1 is SGHVS and CDR2 is FNYEAQ in the germline V gene. The CDR3 length is 16 residues. V was clipped by 5 bases and J by 2 bases; unmatched bases: 7.

Only a few counts were recorded for this clonotype. The chain employs TRBV7-9 and TRBJ2-7; D perhaps matches TRBD2 (6 bases). Germline CDR1 and CDR2: SEHNR and FQNEAQ (reference sequence). V lost 0 bases and J lost 2, with 8 bases in between. CDR3 length: 14 amino acids. CDR3 nucleotides: TGTGCCAGCAGCTTAGCGCCGGGGGCCTACGAGCAGTACTTC. It encodes CASSLAPGAYEQYF.

This rearrangement joins TRBV20-1 to TRBJ2-7; D may be TRBD2 (6 bases). Trimming cost V 5 bases and J 1 base, with 15 bases left between them. Germline lookup yields CDR1 DFQATT and CDR2 SNEGSKA (reference sequence). This CDR3 is 14 amino acids long. Here the CDR3 DNA reads TGCAGTGCTTCCCAAGGAGGGGATTCCTACGAGCAGTACTTC. It codes for CSASQGGDSYEQYF.